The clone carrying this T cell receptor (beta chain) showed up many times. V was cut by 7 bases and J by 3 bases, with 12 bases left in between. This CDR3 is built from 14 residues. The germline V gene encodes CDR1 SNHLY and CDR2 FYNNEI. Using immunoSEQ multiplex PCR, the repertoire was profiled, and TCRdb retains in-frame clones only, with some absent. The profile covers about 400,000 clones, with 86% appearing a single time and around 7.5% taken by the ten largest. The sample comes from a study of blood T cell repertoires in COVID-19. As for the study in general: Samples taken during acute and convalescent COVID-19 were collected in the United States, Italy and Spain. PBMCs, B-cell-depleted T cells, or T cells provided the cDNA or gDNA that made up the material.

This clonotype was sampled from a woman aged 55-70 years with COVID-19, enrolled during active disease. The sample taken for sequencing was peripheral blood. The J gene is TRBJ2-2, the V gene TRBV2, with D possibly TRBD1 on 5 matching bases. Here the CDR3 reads CASNQGSYTGELFF. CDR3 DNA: TGTGCCAGCAATCAGGGTTCGTACACCGGGGAGCTGTTTTTT. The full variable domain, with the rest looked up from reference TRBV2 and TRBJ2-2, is EPEVTQTPSHQVTQMGQEVILRCVPISNHLYFYWYRQILGQKVEFLVSFYNNEISEKSEIFDDQFSVERPDGSNFTLKIRSTKLEDSAMYFCASNQGSYTGELFFGEGSRLTVL.